Listed here are 32 T cell receptor beta chains from one sample, sequenced in a study of blood T cell repertoires in COVID-19. Profiled with immunoSEQ multiplex PCR; TCRdb holds only in-frame clones, not every one. There are tens of thousands of clones in the sample; 81% occur only once, and about 40% lies in the top ten. Sequencing used peripheral blood. These receptors were taken from an elderly man with acute or convalescent COVID-19.

The V and J genes are TRBV9 and TRBJ2-7; 13 bases map to TRBD2. After removal of 4 bases from V and 6 bases from J, the junction contained 13 bases not matched to a gene. Germline V gives CDR1 SGDLS, CDR2 YYNGEE. The CDR3 consists of 17 residues. The CDR3 DNA sequence: TGTGCCAGCAGCCCCCCCACCGGACTAGCGGGAGAAGGCGAGCAGTACTTC. Amino acids: CASSPPTGLAGEGEQYF.

V gene TRBV29-1 combines with J gene TRBJ2-3; the match to TRBD2 covers 11 bases. The CDR3 totals 20 residues. The germline CDR1 and CDR2 sequences are SQVTM and ANQGSEA. Trimming took 1 base from V and 2 from J; bases not matched to a gene: 17. Here the CDR3 DNA reads TGCAGCGTTGAAGGGGGGGAACTAGCGGGGGTCCCCATCCCCACAGATACGCAGTATTTT. Protein sequence: CSVEGGELAGVPIPTDTQYF.

This clone was recorded a few times. CDR3 bases: TGTGCCAGCAGTTACTCTCGTGTAGAGGCCGAGCAGTACTTC. This translates into CASSYSRVEAEQYF. This sequence joins TRBV6-2 or TRBV6-3 and TRBJ2-7; no firm D call. This CDR3 comprises 14 residues. The germline V and J ends were trimmed by 0 bases and 6 bases, with 12 bases remaining between them. Germline CDR1 reads MNHEY; CDR2 reads SVGEGT.

The genes are TRBV18 and TRBJ2-5; 12 positions match TRBD2. V shed 3 bases, J shed 2 bases, and the junction held 4 bases outside the gene matches. The CDR3 extends over 16 amino acids. CDR1 and CDR2 from the germline V gene are KGHSH and LQKENI. CDR3 in amino acids: CASSPWTSGVQETQYF. For the CDR3, the DNA is TGTGCCAGCTCACCCTGGACTAGCGGGGTACAAGAGACCCAGTACTTC.

The CDR3 region is CASSLGTGSEQYF. The CDR3 DNA sequence: TGCGCCAGCAGCTTGGGGACAGGCTCCGAGCAGTACTTC. This chain links TRBV5-1 with TRBJ2-7; 7 bases are shared with TRBD1. There are 13 residues in the CDR3. V lost 0 bases and J lost 6; bases outside the gene matches: 3. Germline V gene sequence: CDR1 SGHRS, CDR2 YFSETQ.

The chain has TRBV5-5 and TRBJ1-3, with a possible D match to TRBD1 (5 bases). Deletions cut 4 bases from V and 1 base from J, with 15 bases between. The CDR3 consists of 16 residues. From germline, CDR1 is SGHKS and CDR2 YYEKEE (reference sequence). The CDR3 reads CASSLKGGGSGNTIYF. For the CDR3, the DNA is TGTGCCAGCAGCCTCAAAGGCGGGGGTTCTGGAAACACCATATATTTT.

The chain is built from TRBV5-1 and TRBJ2-1, with 11 bases aligning to TRBD1. V shed 2 bases and J 9 bases; nucleotides not matched to a gene: 7. The germline V gene encodes CDR1 SGHRS and CDR2 YFSETQ. This CDR3 is built from 15 residues. The CDR3 sequence is CASSLSGQGALEQFF. The CDR3 bases are TGCGCCAGCAGCTTATCCGGACAGGGGGCGCTTGAGCAGTTCTTC.

The V gene is TRBV7-9, the J gene TRBJ2-5; 11 positions agree with TRBD2. Trimming cost V 5 bases and J 3 bases; bases outside gene matches: 2. Germline loops: CDR1 SEHNR, CDR2 FQNEAQ (reference sequence). The CDR3 contains 14 residues. The CDR3 sequence is CASSVLAGEETQYF. CDR3 coding DNA: TGTGCCAGCAGCGTACTAGCGGGAGAAGAGACCCAGTACTTC.

V and J are TRBV5-1 and TRBJ2-5; 8 bases line up with TRBD2. From germline, CDR1 is SGHRS and CDR2 YFSETQ. V gave up 7 bases and J gave up 2 bases; unmatched junction bases: 22. The CDR3 spans 19 residues. The CDR3 loop is CASSHSIPGLGTLQETQYF. DNA of the CDR3: TGCGCCAGCTCCCACTCAATCCCGGGACTAGGGACTTTACAAGAGACCCAGTACTTC.

This chain uses TRBV3-1 (or the pseudogene TRBV3-2) with TRBJ2-7; a weak D match, TRBD2 (6 bases). The V end lost 0 bases, the J end lost 3 bases, and 12 bases lay between the germline ends. The CDR3 spans 15 residues. CDR1 LGHDT and CDR2 YNNKEL come from the germline V gene (reference sequence). The CDR3 region is CASSQDPGEVYEQYF. Here the CDR3 DNA reads TGTGCCAGCAGCCAAGACCCGGGAGAGGTCTACGAGCAGTACTTC.

The chain combines TRBV14 with TRBJ1-6; 8 nucleotides align to TRBD1. CDR1 is SGHDN and CDR2 is FVKESK in the germline V gene. The CDR3 extends over 15 amino acids. J lost 6 bases, V lost 6 bases, and 7 bases had no gene match. The CDR3: CASSPPGQVNSPLHF. CDR3 in DNA: TGTGCCAGCAGTCCCCCGGGACAGGTTAATTCACCCCTCCACTTT.

The chain uses TRBV5-1 and TRBJ2-7, with 8 bases that match TRBD1. Per germline, CDR1 SGHRS and CDR2 YFSETQ. J was trimmed by 7 bases and V by 0 bases; bases with no gene match: 3. The CDR3 length is 13 residues. The CDR3 bases are TGCGCCAGCAGCTTGGCGGACAGGGTGGAGCAGTACTTC. Protein sequence: CASSLADRVEQYF.

This rearrangement joins TRBV5-1 to TRBJ2-7; D is perhaps TRBD2 (6 bases). Trimming removed 1 base at V and 0 bases at J, with 14 bases between. CDR3 length equals 16 residues. Germline CDR1 SGHRS, CDR2 YFSETQ. CDR3 DNA: TGCGCCAGCAGCTTGCGCGGGACGGAGAGCTCCTACGAGCAGTACTTC. It translates to CASSLRGTESSYEQYF.

The chain combines TRBV18 with TRBJ1-1; 10 bases agree with TRBD1. CDR1 and CDR2 (germline): KGHSH, LQKENI. Trimming at V came to 3 bases and at J to 8 bases, leaving 3 bases not matched to a gene. The CDR3 consists of 13 residues. CDR3 loop: CASSPPGQGEAFF. CDR3 DNA: TGTGCCAGCTCACCCCCGGGACAGGGGGAAGCTTTCTTT.

The CDR3 sequence: CASSRGTGGDYGYTF. CDR3 nucleotides: TGTGCCAGCTCCCGAGGGACGGGAGGCGACTATGGCTACACCTTC. The V gene is TRBV18, the J gene TRBJ1-2; D may be TRBD1 (5 bases). CDR3 length equals 15 residues. Between the trimmed V and J ends, which lost 6 bases and 3 bases, there was a span of 17 bases. The germline gives CDR1 KGHSH, CDR2 LQKENI. Full variable domain (outside the CDR3, taken from reference TRBV18 and TRBJ1-2): NAGVMQNPRHLVRRRGQEARLRCSPMKGHSHVYWYRQLPEEGLKFMVYLQKENIIDESGMPKERFSAEFPKEGPSILRIQQVVRGDSAAYFCASSRGTGGDYGYTFGSGTRLTVV.

This rearrangement joins TRBV3-1 (or the pseudogene TRBV3-2) to TRBJ1-6; TRBD1 matches at 7 bases. The CDR3 extends over 14 amino acids. The ends lost 6 bases at V and 7 bases at J; junction bases unmatched: 6. Germline V gene sequence: CDR1 LGHDT, CDR2 YNNKEL (reference sequence). The CDR3 loop is CASREDRRNSPLHF. The CDR3 bases are TGTGCCAGCAGGGAGGACAGGAGGAATTCACCCCTCCACTTT.

V usage is TRBV28 and J usage is TRBJ2-4, with TRBD1 identical over 8 bases. The CDR3 contains 15 residues. V lost 6 bases and J lost 1; bases outside the gene matches: 5. CDR1 and CDR2 from the germline V gene are MDHEN and SYDVKM. In DNA form, the CDR3 reads TGTGCCAGCAGCCCAGGGGGCACTGCCAAAAACATTCAGTACTTC. It yields the protein CASSPGGTAKNIQYF.

The chain is built from TRBV29-1 and TRBJ1-1, with D hard to call. CDR1 SQVTM and CDR2 ANQGSEA come from the germline V gene. This CDR3 has 12 residues. Trimming removed 8 bases from V and 4 bases from J, with 14 bases in between. The CDR3 loop is CSYTRLSTEAFF. The CDR3 nucleotides are TGCAGCTATACGAGGTTGAGCACTGAAGCTTTCTTT.

The V call is TRBV2, the J call TRBJ2-5, with 7 bases aligning to TRBD2. Germline-derived CDR1 and CDR2 are SNHLY and FYNNEI. The CDR3 runs to 13 residues. V shed 5 bases and J 5 bases; nucleotides not matched to a gene: 5. For the CDR3, the DNA is TGTGCCAGCAGTACCGCGGGGGAGGAGACCCAGTACTTC. Translated: CASSTAGEETQYF.

The CDR3 DNA reads TGTGCCAGCAGTACGGGACAGGGGGTGGCGGACGAGCAGTACTTC. This encodes CASSTGQGVADEQYF. J is TRBJ2-7 and V is TRBV28, with TRBD1 matching over 11 bases. Trimming at V came to 5 bases and at J to 5 bases, leaving 8 bases not matched to a gene. Germline V lookup: CDR1 MDHEN, CDR2 SYDVKM. The CDR3 is made up of 15 amino acids.

This chain connects TRBV18 to TRBJ2-3; D is perhaps TRBD1 (6 bases). The CDR3 length is 13 residues. Germline V lookup: CDR1 KGHSH, CDR2 LQKENI. Trimming removed 5 bases from V and 5 bases from J, with 11 bases in between. CDR3 in amino acids: CASSNNREDTQYF. The CDR3 coding sequence is TGTGCCAGCTCAAACAACAGGGAAGATACGCAGTATTTT.

The rearrangement joins TRBV6-1 to TRBJ2-6; D gene unclear. The CDR3 extends over 16 amino acids. The ends were cut back, 4 bases at V and 0 bases at J, with 10 bases in the middle. From germline, CDR1 is MNHNS and CDR2 SASEGT. CDR3 protein: CASSVYSSSGANVLTF. CDR3 in DNA: TGTGCCAGCAGTGTATACAGCAGCTCTGGGGCCAACGTCCTGACTTTC.

This clone came up once. V is TRBV7-9 and J is TRBJ2-7; 9 bases match TRBD2. The CDR3 is 16 residues long. Trimming took 1 base from V and 9 from J; bases not matched to a gene: 13. In germline, CDR1 is SEHNR, CDR2 FQNEAQ (reference sequence). The CDR3 is CASSLDMISGSKVQYF. The CDR3, as DNA: TGTGCCAGCAGCTTAGATATGATTAGCGGGAGTAAGGTGCAGTACTTC.

This rearrangement joins TRBV7-3 to TRBJ2-2, with 9 positions matching TRBD1. Germline V lookup: CDR1 SGHTA, CDR2 FQGTGA. There are 18 residues in the CDR3. V shed 6 bases and J 4 bases; nucleotides not matched to a gene: 15. CDR3 nucleotides: TGTGCCAGCAGTTCAAAAGCTCTCCGGGACAGGGTCACCGGGGAGCTGTTTTTT. Translated, it gives CASSSKALRDRVTGELFF.

The chain has TRBV28 and TRBJ1-5; TRBD1 might be the D (5 bases). This CDR3 is 19 amino acids long. Germline V gene data show CDR1 as MDHEN and CDR2 as SYDVKM. Trimming took off 5 bases at V and 0 bases at J, with 23 bases between the two ends. The CDR3 protein is CASSGTWRVGGYSNQPQHF. The CDR3 region has the DNA TGTGCCAGCAGTGGGACCTGGAGGGTCGGAGGTTATAGCAATCAGCCCCAGCATTTT.

The rearrangement joins TRBV10-3 to TRBJ2-3, with D hard to call. This CDR3 region has 12 residues. V was shortened by 0 bases and J by 6 bases, with 4 bases between the two germline ends. Looked up from germline, CDR1 is ENHRY and CDR2 is SYGVKD. The CDR3 sequence is CAISESRDTQYF. Written as DNA, the CDR3 is TGTGCCATCAGTGAGTCGAGGGATACGCAGTATTTT.

This clone came up once. The chain couples TRBV6-5 to TRBJ2-3, with 8 bases aligning to TRBD1. Germline trimming cut 7 bases from V and 4 bases from J; bases unmatched to any gene: 10. The V gene's germline CDR1 is MNHEY and CDR2 SVGAGI. The CDR3 runs to 15 residues. CDR3 in amino acids: CASIGTGLRADTQYF. The DNA of the CDR3 is TGTGCCAGCATCGGGACAGGCCTTCGGGCAGATACGCAGTATTTT.

The rearrangement joins TRBV10-3 to TRBJ2-3, with 9 positions matching TRBD1. V gave up 4 bases and J gave up 1 base; unmatched junction bases: 6. CDR1 is ENHRY, CDR2 SYGVKD, per germline. The CDR3 totals 16 residues. The CDR3, as DNA: TGTGCCATCAGTGGTAGGACAGGGGAACGCACAGATACGCAGTATTTT. Translation gives CAISGRTGERTDTQYF.

V and J are TRBV12-3 or TRBV12-4 and TRBJ1-5; 7 positions agree with TRBD1. J was trimmed by 4 bases and V by 6 bases; bases with no gene match: 3. CDR3 length: 13 amino acids. CDR3 sequence: CASRYRGNQPQHF. For the CDR3, the DNA is TGTGCCAGCAGATACAGGGGTAATCAGCCCCAGCATTTT.

This clone showed up just a few times. The chain joins TRBV11-1 to TRBJ1-2; TRBD1 matches at 7 bases. The CDR3 runs 16 residues. Per germline, CDR1 SGHAT and CDR2 FQDESV (reference sequence). V was clipped by 4 bases and J by 4 bases; unmatched bases: 12. CDR3 sequence reads: CASSSSHGTESYGYTF. The CDR3 DNA sequence: TGTGCCAGCAGCTCCTCCCATGGGACAGAGAGCTATGGCTACACCTTC.

CDR3 residues: CATSGLAASNEQFF. DNA for the CDR3: TGTGCCACTTCGGGACTAGCGGCATCCAATGAGCAGTTCTTC. This chain links TRBV7-2 with TRBJ2-1, with TRBD2 matching 11 bases. The CDR3 is made up of 14 amino acids. Trimming at V came to 10 bases and at J to 6 bases, leaving 8 bases not matched to a gene. Germline V CDR1 and CDR2: SGHTA, FQGNSA.

The chain carries TRBV4-3 and TRBJ2-1; tentatively, D is TRBD2 (5 bases). CDR1 is LGHNA and CDR2 is YSLEER in the germline V gene. The V and J ends lost 3 bases and 4 bases respectively, with 19 bases between them. The length of the CDR3 is 17 residues. DNA of the CDR3: TGCGCCAGCAGCCACCCCTCCCGCGGGTCGGGTTACAATGAGCAGTTCTTC. This codes for CASSHPSRGSGYNEQFF.